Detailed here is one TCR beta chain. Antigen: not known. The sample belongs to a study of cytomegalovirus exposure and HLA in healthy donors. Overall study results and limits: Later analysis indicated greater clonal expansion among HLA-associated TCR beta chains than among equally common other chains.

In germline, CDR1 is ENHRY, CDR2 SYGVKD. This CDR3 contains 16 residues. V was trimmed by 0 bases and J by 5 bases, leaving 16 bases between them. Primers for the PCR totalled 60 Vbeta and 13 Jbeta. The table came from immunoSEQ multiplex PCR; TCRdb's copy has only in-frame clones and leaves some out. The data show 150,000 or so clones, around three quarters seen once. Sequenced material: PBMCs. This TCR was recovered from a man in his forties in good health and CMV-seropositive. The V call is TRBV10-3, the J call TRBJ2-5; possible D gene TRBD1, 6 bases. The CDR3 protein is CAISESNWGLTETQYF. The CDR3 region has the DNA TGTGCCATCAGTGAGTCGAATTGGGGGCTGACGGAGACCCAGTACTTC.